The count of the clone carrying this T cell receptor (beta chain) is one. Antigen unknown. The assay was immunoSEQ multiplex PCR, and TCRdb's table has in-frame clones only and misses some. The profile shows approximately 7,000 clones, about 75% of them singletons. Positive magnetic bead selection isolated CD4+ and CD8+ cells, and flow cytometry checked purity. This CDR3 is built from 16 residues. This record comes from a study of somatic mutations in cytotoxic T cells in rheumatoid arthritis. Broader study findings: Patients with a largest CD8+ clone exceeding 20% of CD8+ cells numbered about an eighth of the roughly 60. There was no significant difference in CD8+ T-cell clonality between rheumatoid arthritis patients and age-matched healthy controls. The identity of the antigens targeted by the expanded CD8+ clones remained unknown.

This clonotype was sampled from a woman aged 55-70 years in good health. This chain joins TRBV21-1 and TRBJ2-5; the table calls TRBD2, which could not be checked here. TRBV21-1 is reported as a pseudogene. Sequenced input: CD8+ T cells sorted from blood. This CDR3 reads CASSWGLAGGQETQYF. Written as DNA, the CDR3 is TGTGCCAGCAGTTGGGGACTAGCGGGAGGACAAGAGACCCAGTACTTC.